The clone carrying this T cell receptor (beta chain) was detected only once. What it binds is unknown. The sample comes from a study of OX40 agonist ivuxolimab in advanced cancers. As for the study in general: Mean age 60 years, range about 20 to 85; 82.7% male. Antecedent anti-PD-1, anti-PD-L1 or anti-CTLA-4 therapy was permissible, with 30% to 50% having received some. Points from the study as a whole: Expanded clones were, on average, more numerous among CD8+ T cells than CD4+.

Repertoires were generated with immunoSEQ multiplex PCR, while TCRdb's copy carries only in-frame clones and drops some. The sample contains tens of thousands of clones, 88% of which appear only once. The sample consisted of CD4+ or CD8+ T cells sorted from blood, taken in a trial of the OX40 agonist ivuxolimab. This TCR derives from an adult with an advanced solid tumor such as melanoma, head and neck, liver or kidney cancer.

The CDR3 DNA reads TGTGCCAGTAGCTTGGACAGGGGCGATCAGCCCCAGCATTTT. Encoded protein: CASSLDRGDQPQHF. The chain joins TRBV19 to TRBJ1-5; TRBD1 matches 9 bases. V was clipped by 6 bases and J by 5 bases; unmatched bases: 5. This CDR3 spans 14 amino acids. Germline lookup yields CDR1 LNHDA and CDR2 SQIVND (reference sequence).